This T cell receptor (beta chain) was sequenced during a study of T-cell memory formation after mild COVID-19. In this sample, this clonotype turned up a few times. TCRdb used MiXCR to reprocess the 5' RACE reads, holding one entry per CDR3 protein. The sample lists 450,000 or so distinct CDR3 sequences; around 27% were seen once. This receptor was obtained from an adult woman who had mild COVID-19 (a few samples of this study predate the infection). Cell type and time point are not known. Sequencing used PBMCs or a T cell subset sorted from them (not recorded which).

In DNA form, the CDR3 reads TGCAGTGCCCAGGGGGGTAGGGGAGAAGCCGCCACAGATACGCAGTATTTT. It yields the protein CSAQGGRGEAATDTQYF. The rearrangement links TRBV20-1 to TRBJ2-3, with a tentative D call TRBD1 (7 bases). The CDR3 sequence is 17 residues long. In germline, CDR1 is DFQATT, CDR2 SNEGSKA (reference sequence). Trimming removed 6 bases from V and 2 bases from J, with 24 bases in between.